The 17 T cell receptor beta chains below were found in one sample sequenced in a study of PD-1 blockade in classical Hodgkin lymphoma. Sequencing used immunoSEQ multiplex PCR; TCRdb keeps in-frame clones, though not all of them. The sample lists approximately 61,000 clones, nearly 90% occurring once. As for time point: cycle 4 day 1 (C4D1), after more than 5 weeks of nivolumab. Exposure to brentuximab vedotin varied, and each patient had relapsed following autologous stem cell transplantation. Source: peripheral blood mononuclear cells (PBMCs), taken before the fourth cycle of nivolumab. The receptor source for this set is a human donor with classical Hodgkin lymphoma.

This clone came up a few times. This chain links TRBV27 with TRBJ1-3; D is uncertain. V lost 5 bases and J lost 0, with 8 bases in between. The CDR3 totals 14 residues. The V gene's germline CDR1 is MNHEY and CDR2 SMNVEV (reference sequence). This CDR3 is CASSETRSGNTIYF. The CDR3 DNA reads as TGTGCCAGCAGTGAGACACGCTCTGGAAACACCATATATTTT.

DNA for the CDR3: TGTGCCAGCAGTGTATTCAGCGGGACAGGGTATAATGGCTACACCTTC. Protein: CASSVFSGTGYNGYTF. This chain connects TRBV2 to TRBJ1-2; the match to TRBD1 covers 9 bases. CDR3 size: 16 residues. J was trimmed by 6 bases and V by 4 bases; bases with no gene match: 12. Germline V lookup: CDR1 SNHLY, CDR2 FYNNEI. Complete variable domain (other parts from reference TRBV2 and TRBJ1-2): EPEVTQTPSHQVTQMGQEVILRCVPISNHLYFYWYRQILGQKVEFLVSFYNNEISEKSEIFDDQFSVERPDGSNFTLKIRSTKLEDSAMYFCASSVFSGTGYNGYTFGSGTRLTVV.

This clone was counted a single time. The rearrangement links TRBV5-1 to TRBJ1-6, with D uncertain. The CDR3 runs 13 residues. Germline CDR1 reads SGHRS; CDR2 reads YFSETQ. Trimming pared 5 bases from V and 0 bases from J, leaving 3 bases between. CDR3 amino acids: CASRSSYNSPLHF. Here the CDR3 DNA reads TGCGCCAGCAGGAGCTCCTATAATTCACCCCTCCACTTT.

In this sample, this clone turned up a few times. The CDR3 DNA reads as TGCGCCAGCAGCACCGGACAGGTTCCCTACGAGCAGTACTTC. Translated, it gives CASSTGQVPYEQYF. The chain combines TRBV5-1 with TRBJ2-7; TRBD1 agrees at 7 bases. This CDR3 is 14 amino acids long. In germline, CDR1 is SGHRS, CDR2 YFSETQ. The V gene end was trimmed by 4 bases and the J gene end by 2 bases; junction bases not matched to a gene: 6.

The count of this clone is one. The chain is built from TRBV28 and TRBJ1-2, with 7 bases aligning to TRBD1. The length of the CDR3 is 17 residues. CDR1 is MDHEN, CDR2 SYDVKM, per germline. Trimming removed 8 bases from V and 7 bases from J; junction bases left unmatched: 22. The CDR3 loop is CASRYAGGQVLSTGYTF. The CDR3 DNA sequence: TGTGCCAGCCGCTACGCCGGTGGACAGGTTCTCTCGACTGGCTACACCTTC.

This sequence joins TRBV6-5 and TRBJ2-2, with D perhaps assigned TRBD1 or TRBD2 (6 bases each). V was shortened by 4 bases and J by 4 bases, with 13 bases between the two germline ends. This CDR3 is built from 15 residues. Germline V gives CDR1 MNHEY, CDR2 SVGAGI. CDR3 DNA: TGTGCCAGCAGTTCCCGGAAGGGGGGCACCGGGGAGCTGTTTTTT. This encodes CASSSRKGGTGELFF.

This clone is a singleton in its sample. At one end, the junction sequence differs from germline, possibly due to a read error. The CDR3 DNA reads TGTGCCAGCAGCCGGGACAGTGTGATCTTC. Translated, it gives CASSRDSVIF. The rearrangement links TRBV7-9 to TRBJ2-1, with 7 bases aligning to TRBD1. This CDR3 contains 10 residues. The germline gives CDR1 SEHNR, CDR2 FQNEAQ (reference sequence).

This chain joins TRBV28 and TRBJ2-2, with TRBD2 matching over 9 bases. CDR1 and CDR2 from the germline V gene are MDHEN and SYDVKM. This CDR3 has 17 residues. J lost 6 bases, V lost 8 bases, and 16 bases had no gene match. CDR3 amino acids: CASLLAGATGVSGELFF. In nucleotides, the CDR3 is TGTGCCAGCTTACTAGCGGGCGCCACGGGAGTCTCCGGGGAGCTGTTTTTT.

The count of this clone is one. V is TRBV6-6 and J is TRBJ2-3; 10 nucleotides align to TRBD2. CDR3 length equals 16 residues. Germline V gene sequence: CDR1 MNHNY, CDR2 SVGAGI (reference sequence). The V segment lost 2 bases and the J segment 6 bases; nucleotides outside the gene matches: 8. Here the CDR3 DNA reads TGTGCCAGCAGTTACCTTGGAGCGGGGGGGCCGGATACGCAGTATTTT. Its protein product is CASSYLGAGGPDTQYF.

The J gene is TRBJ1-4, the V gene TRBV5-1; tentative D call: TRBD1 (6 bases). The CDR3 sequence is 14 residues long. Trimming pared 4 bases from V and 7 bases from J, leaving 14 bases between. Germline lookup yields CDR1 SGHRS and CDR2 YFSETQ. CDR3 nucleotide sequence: TGCGCCAGCAGCCGGGACACCGGGGGTGAAAAACTGTTTTTT. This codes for CASSRDTGGEKLFF.

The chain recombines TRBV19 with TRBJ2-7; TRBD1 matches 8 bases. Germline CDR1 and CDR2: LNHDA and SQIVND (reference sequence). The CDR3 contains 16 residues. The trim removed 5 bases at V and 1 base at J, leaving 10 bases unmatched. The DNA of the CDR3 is TGTGCCAGTAGTCTACCGGGACAGGTAAAATCCTACGAGCAGTACTTC. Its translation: CASSLPGQVKSYEQYF.

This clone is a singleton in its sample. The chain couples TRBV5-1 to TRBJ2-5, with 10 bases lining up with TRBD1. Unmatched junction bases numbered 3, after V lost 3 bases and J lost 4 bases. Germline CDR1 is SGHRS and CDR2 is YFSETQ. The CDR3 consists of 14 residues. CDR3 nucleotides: TGCGCCAGCAGCTGGACAGGGGGGCCAGAGACCCAGTACTTC. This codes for CASSWTGGPETQYF.

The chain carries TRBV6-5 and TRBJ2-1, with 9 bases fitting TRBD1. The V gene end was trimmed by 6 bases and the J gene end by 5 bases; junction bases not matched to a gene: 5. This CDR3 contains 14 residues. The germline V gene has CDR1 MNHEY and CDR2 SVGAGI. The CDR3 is CASSKGQGDNEQFF. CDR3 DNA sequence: TGTGCCAGCAGCAAGGGACAGGGTGACAATGAGCAGTTCTTC.

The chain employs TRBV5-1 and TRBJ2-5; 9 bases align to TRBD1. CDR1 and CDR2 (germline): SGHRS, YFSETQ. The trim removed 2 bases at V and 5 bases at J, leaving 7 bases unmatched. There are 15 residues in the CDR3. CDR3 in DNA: TGCGCCAGCAGCTTAGTGACAGGGGGTGGGGAGACCCAGTACTTC. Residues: CASSLVTGGGETQYF.

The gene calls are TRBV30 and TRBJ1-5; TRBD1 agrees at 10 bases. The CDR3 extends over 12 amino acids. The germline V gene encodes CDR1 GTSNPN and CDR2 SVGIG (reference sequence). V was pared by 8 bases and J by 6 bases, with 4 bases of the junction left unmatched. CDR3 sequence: CAADRGTQPQHF. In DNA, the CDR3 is TGTGCCGCGGACAGGGGGACTCAGCCCCAGCATTTT.

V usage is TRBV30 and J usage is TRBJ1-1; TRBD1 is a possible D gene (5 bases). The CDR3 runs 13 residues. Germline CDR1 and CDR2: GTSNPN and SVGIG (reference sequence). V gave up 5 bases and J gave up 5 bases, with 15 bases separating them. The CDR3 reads CAWARGGRTEAFF. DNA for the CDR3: TGTGCCTGGGCCCGGGGGGGGAGGACTGAAGCTTTCTTT.

CDR3 loop: CASSFRLAYTDTQYF. In DNA, the CDR3 is TGTGCCAGCAGCTTCAGGCTAGCTTACACAGATACGCAGTATTTT. The chain is built from TRBV7-2 and TRBJ2-3; D may be TRBD2 (5 bases). The CDR3 totals 15 residues. Germline assignment: CDR1 SGHTA and CDR2 FQGNSA. V shed 3 bases and J shed 2 bases, with 12 bases lying between them.